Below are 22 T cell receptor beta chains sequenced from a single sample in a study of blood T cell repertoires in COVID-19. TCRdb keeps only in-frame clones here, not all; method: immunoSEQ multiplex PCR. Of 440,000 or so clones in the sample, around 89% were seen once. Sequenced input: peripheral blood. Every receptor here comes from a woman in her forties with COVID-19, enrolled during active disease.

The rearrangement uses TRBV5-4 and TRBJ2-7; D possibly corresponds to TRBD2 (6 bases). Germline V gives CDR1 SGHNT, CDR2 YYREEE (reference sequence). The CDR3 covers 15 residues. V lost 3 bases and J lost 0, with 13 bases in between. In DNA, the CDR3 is TGTGCCAGCAGCTCCGGGACTCCCAGCTCCTACGAGCAGTACTTC. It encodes CASSSGTPSSYEQYF.

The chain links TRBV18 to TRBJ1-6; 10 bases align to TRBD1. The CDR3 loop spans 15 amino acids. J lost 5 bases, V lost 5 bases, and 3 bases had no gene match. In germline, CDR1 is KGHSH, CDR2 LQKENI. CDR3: CASSSDRGNNSPLHF. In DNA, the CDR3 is TGTGCCAGCTCATCGGACAGGGGGAATAATTCACCCCTCCACTTT.

This CDR3 is CASSRTGTAEYEQYF. The DNA for the CDR3 is TGCGCCAGCAGCCGGACCGGGACAGCAGAATACGAGCAGTACTTC. The chain carries TRBV5-1 and TRBJ2-7, with 7 nucleotides matching TRBD1. There are 15 residues in the CDR3. After removal of 4 bases from V and 4 bases from J, the junction contained 11 bases not matched to a gene. The germline CDR1 and CDR2 sequences are SGHRS and YFSETQ.

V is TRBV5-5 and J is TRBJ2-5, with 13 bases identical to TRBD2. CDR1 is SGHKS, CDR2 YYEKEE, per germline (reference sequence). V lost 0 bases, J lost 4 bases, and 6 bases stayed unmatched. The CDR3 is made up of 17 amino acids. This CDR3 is CASSLGLTSGGRETQYF. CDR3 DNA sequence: TGTGCCAGCAGCTTGGGATTGACTAGCGGGGGGAGAGAGACCCAGTACTTC.

CDR3 residues: CASSESKRLPISYEQYF. CDR3 coding DNA: TGCGCCAGCAGTGAGTCGAAGCGCCTACCTATCTCCTACGAGCAGTACTTC. The chain joins TRBV10-2 to TRBJ2-7; D is unresolved. Germline CDR1 reads WSHSY; CDR2 reads SAAADI. The CDR3 has 17 amino acids. The V and J ends lost 0 bases and 0 bases respectively, with 15 bases between them.

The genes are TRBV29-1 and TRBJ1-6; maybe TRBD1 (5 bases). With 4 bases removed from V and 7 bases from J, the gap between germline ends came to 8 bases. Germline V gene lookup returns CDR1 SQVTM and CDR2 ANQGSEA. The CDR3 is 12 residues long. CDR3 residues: CSVGSGNSPLHF. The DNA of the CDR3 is TGCAGCGTTGGCTCAGGGAATTCACCCCTCCACTTT.

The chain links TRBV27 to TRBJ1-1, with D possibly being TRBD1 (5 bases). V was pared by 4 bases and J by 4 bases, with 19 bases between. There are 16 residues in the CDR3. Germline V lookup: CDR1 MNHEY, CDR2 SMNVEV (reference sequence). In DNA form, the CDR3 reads TGTGCCAGCAGTTCGACCGTCACCCCGGGGGGCACTGAAGCTTTCTTT. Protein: CASSSTVTPGGTEAFF.

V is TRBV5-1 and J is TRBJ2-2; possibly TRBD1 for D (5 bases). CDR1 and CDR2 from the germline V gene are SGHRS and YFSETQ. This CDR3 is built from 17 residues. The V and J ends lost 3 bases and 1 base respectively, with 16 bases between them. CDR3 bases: TGCGCCAGCAGCTCTGGTCTGAGGCAGGGGAACACCGGGGAGCTGTTTTTT. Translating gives CASSSGLRQGNTGELFF. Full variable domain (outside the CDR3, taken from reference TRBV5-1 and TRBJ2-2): KAGVTQTPRYLIKTRGQQVTLSCSPISGHRSVSWYQQTPGQGLQFLFEYFSETQRNKGNFPGRFSGRQFSNSRSEMNVSTLELGDSALYLCASSSGLRQGNTGELFFGEGSRLTVL.

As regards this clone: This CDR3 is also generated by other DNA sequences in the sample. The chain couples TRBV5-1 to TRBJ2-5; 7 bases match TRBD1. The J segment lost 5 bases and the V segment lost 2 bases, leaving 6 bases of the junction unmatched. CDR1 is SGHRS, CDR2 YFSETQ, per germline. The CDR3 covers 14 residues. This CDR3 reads CASSFGQVQETQYF. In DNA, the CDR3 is TGCGCCAGCAGCTTTGGACAGGTACAGGAGACCCAGTACTTC.

The CDR3 here is CASTRSAGELFF. The CDR3 DNA follows: TGTGCCAGCACGAGATCGGCCGGGGAGCTGTTTTTT. The chain recombines TRBV11-2 with TRBJ2-2; D gene unclear. Between the trimmed V and J ends, which lost 7 bases and 6 bases, there was a span of 9 bases. CDR3 size: 12 residues. Germline lookup yields CDR1 SGHAT and CDR2 FQNNGV.

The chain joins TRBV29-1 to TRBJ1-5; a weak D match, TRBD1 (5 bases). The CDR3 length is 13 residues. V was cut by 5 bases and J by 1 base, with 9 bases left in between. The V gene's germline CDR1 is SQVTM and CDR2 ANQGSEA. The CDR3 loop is CSVWQGSNQPQHF. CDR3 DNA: TGCAGCGTTTGGCAGGGCAGCAATCAGCCCCAGCATTTT.

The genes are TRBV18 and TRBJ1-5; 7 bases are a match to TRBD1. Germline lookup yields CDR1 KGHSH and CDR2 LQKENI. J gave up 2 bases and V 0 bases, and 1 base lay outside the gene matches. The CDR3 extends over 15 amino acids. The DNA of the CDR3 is TGTGCCAGCTCACCACCTCAGGGGGGCAATCAGCCCCAGCATTTT. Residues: CASSPPQGGNQPQHF.

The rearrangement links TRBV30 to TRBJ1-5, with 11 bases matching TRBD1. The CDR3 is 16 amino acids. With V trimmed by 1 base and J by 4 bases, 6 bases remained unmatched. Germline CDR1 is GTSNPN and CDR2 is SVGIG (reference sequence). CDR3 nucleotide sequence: TGTGCCTGGAGTGCCCGCGGGACAGGGGGTAATCAGCCCCAGCATTTT. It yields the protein CAWSARGTGGNQPQHF.

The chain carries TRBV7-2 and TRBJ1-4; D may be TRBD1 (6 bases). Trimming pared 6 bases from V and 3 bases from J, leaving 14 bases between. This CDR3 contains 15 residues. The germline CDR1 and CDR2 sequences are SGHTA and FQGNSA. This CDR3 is CASRRTGRANEKLFF. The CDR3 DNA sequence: TGTGCCAGCAGACGCACAGGGCGAGCTAATGAAAAACTGTTTTTT.

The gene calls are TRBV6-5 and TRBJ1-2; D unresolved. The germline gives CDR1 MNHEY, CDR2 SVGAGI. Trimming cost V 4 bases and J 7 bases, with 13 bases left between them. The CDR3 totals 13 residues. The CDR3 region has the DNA TGTGCCAGCAGTTTCCCGGACTCCACTGGCTACACCTTC. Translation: CASSFPDSTGYTF.

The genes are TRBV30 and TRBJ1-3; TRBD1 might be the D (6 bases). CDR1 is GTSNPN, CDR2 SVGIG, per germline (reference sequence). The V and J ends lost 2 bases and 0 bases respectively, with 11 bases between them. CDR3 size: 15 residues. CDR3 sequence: CAWSPDRNSGNTIYF. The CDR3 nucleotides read TGTGCCTGGAGTCCGGACAGAAACTCTGGAAACACCATATATTTT.

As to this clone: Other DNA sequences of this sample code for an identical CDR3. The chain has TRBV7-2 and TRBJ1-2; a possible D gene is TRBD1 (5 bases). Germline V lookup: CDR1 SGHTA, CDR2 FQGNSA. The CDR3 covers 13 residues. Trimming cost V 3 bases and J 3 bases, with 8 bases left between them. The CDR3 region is CASSLGRDYGYTF. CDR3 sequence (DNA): TGTGCCAGCAGCTTGGGCAGGGACTATGGCTACACCTTC.

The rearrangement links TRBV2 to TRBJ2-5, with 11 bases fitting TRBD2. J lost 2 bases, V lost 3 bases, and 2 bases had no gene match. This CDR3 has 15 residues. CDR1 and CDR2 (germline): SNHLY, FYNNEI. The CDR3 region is CASSEGLADQETQYF. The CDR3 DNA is TGTGCCAGCAGTGAGGGACTAGCGGATCAAGAGACCCAGTACTTC.

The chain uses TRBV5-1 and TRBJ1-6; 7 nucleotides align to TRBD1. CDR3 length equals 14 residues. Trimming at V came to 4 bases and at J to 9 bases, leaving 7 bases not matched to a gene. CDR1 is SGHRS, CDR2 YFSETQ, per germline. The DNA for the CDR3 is TGCGCCAGCAGCCCGACAGGGAGCGGTTCACCCCTCCACTTT. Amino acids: CASSPTGSGSPLHF. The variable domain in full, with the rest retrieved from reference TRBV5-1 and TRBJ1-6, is KAGVTQTPRYLIKTRGQQVTLSCSPISGHRSVSWYQQTPGQGLQFLFEYFSETQRNKGNFPGRFSGRQFSNSRSEMNVSTLELGDSALYLCASSPTGSGSPLHFGNGTRLTVT.

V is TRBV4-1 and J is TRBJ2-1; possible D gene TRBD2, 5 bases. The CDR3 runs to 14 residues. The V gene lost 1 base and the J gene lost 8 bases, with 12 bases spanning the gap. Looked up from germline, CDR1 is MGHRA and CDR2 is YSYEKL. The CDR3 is CASSQGRSEDEQFF. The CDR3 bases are TGCGCCAGCAGCCAAGGTCGGTCGGAGGATGAGCAGTTCTTC.

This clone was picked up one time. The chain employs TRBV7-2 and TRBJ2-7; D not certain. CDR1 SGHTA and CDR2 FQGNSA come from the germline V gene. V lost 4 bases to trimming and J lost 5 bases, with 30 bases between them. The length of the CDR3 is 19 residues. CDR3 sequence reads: CASSSEIVWVGAYADEQYF. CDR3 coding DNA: TGTGCCAGCAGCTCCGAAATTGTGTGGGTGGGTGCTTACGCGGACGAGCAGTACTTC.

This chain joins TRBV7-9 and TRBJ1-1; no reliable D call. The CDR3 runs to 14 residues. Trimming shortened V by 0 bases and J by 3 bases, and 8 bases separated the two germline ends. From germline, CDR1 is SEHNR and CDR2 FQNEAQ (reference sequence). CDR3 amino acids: CASSLAWGDTEAFF. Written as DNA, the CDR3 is TGTGCCAGCAGCTTAGCTTGGGGAGACACTGAAGCTTTCTTT.